Each of the 6 T cell receptor beta chains below was sequenced from the same sample in a study of blood T cell repertoires in COVID-19. Data came from immunoSEQ multiplex PCR; TCRdb stores just in-frame clones and leaves some out. The sample has approximately 50,000 clones, less than 90% seen once. Sequenced sample: peripheral blood. These receptors were collected from a human donor in a cohort sampled during active COVID-19.

The chain recombines TRBV2 with TRBJ2-7; weak D call: TRBD1 (5 bases). The germline gives CDR1 SNHLY, CDR2 FYNNEI. V dropped 1 base and J dropped 3 bases, with 7 bases sitting between them. This CDR3 comprises 13 residues. The CDR3 DNA reads as TGTGCCAGCAGTGAAGAGACAGACTACGAGCAGTACTTC. Its protein product is CASSEETDYEQYF.

The chain links TRBV11-2 to TRBJ1-5, with 9 nucleotides matching TRBD1. The V and J ends lost 5 bases and 0 bases, in that order; junction bases with no gene match: 5. CDR3 length: 16 amino acids. CDR1 and CDR2 from the germline V gene are SGHAT and FQNNGV. The CDR3 nucleotides read TGTGCCAGCAGCCTGGGACAGGGCTATAGCAATCAGCCCCAGCATTTT. Protein: CASSLGQGYSNQPQHF.

The chain joins TRBV5-6 to TRBJ2-4, with TRBD1 matching over 12 bases. CDR3 length equals 15 residues. Germline CDR1 and CDR2: SGHDT and YYEEEE. The J segment lost 8 bases and the V segment lost 5 bases, leaving 8 bases of the junction unmatched. CDR3 DNA: TGTGCCAGCAGTCTGGGACAGGGGGCCGGGGACATTCAGTACTTC. Protein sequence: CASSLGQGAGDIQYF.

This clone was observed a single time. J is TRBJ2-1 and V is TRBV6-1; a weak D match, TRBD2 (6 bases). Germline-derived CDR1 and CDR2 are MNHNS and SASEGT. This CDR3 contains 18 residues. V was trimmed by 3 bases and J by 3 bases, leaving 21 bases between them. CDR3 protein: CASSEGRISGKYYNEQFF. Here the CDR3 DNA reads TGTGCCAGCAGTGAGGGACGGATTAGCGGAAAATACTACAATGAGCAGTTCTTC.

The chain is built from TRBV6-1 and TRBJ2-3; D is possibly TRBD2 (6 bases). CDR1 and CDR2 from the germline V gene are MNHNS and SASEGT. CDR3 length: 14 amino acids. Trimming shortened V by 2 bases and J by 5 bases, and 11 bases separated the two germline ends. Here the CDR3 reads CASSESGRGDTQYF. The DNA for the CDR3 is TGTGCCAGCAGTGAATCAGGGCGGGGAGATACGCAGTATTTT.

For the CDR3, the DNA is TGTGCCATCAGTGACCCCGTGGGTGGGGAGGTTTCTGGGGCCAACGTCCTGACTTTC. It yields the protein CAISDPVGGEVSGANVLTF. The V and J genes are TRBV10-3 and TRBJ2-6, with a weak D call TRBD2 (6 bases). Germline V lookup: CDR1 ENHRY, CDR2 SYGVKD. Trimming removed 3 bases from V and 1 base from J, with 19 bases in between. The CDR3 runs 19 residues.